One sample yielded the 16 T cell receptor beta chains listed below, sequenced in a study of T cell responses to AZD1222 COVID-19 vaccine. Repertoires were generated with immunoSEQ multiplex PCR, while TCRdb's copy carries only in-frame clones and drops some. The data show 150,000 to 200,000 clones, just over 90% seen once. This specimen was peripheral blood, taken on day 0 of AZD1222 vaccination. These receptors all come from an adult in good health.

The genes are TRBV5-1 and TRBJ2-3; 7 bases fit TRBD2. Germline V lookup: CDR1 SGHRS, CDR2 YFSETQ. With 0 bases clipped from V and 2 bases from J, the junction kept 3 bases outside the gene matches. The CDR3 runs to 15 residues. Written as DNA, the CDR3 is TGCGCCAGCAGCTTGGTGGGGAGGGTCACAGATACGCAGTATTTT. Protein sequence: CASSLVGRVTDTQYF.

The genes are TRBV18 and TRBJ1-5; D call uncertain. The germline V gene has CDR1 KGHSH and CDR2 LQKENI. CDR3 size: 15 residues. Trimming took 1 base from V and 5 from J, leaving 12 bases between them. CDR3 loop: CASSPLSGEDQPQHF. The CDR3 nucleotides read TGTGCCAGCTCACCACTTTCTGGGGAGGATCAGCCCCAGCATTTT.

V usage is TRBV5-1 and J usage is TRBJ1-1; TRBD1 might be the D (6 bases). CDR3 size: 13 residues. V was pared by 3 bases and J by 6 bases, with 12 bases between. The germline V gene has CDR1 SGHRS and CDR2 YFSETQ. The CDR3 nucleotides are TGCGCCAGCAGCTCACCGGACAGAGCTGAAGCTTTCTTT. Protein sequence: CASSSPDRAEAFF.

The chain has TRBV25-1 and TRBJ1-1; weak D call: TRBD1 (6 bases). Trimming took 4 bases from V and 1 from J, leaving 13 bases between them. CDR1 is MGHDK and CDR2 is SYGVNS in the germline V gene. The CDR3 extends over 15 amino acids. The CDR3 region is CASSGYPGQNTEAFF. In DNA form, the CDR3 reads TGTGCCAGCAGTGGATATCCGGGACAGAACACTGAAGCTTTCTTT.

The V call is TRBV27, the J call TRBJ1-5; maybe TRBD1 (6 bases). V lost 5 bases and J 6 bases, leaving 11 bases between the germline ends. Germline V gene data show CDR1 as MNHEY and CDR2 as SMNVEV (reference sequence). This CDR3 comprises 13 residues. This chain's CDR3 is CASSTGSGQPQHF. The CDR3 DNA is TGTGCCAGCAGTACAGGGTCGGGTCAGCCCCAGCATTTT.

This clone came up once. This rearrangement joins TRBV4-1 to TRBJ1-6, with TRBD1 matching over 7 bases. The CDR3 sequence is 22 residues long. With 1 base clipped from V and 0 bases from J, the junction kept 18 bases outside the gene matches. Germline CDR1 reads MGHRA; CDR2 reads YSYEKL. The CDR3 coding sequence is TGCGCCAGCAGCCAAGTTGTGGGACAGAGAAGCATTTTGAGCTCCTATAATTCACCCCTCCACTTT. Protein: CASSQVVGQRSILSSYNSPLHF.

This clone was counted between two and nine times. The V and J genes are TRBV11-1 and TRBJ1-1; 7 bases are a match to TRBD1. Germline CDR1 is SGHAT and CDR2 is FQDESV (reference sequence). V gave up 4 bases and J gave up 0 bases; unmatched junction bases: 5. The length of the CDR3 is 15 residues. CDR3 nucleotides: TGTGCCAGCAGCTCCATCGGGACAGTGAACACTGAAGCTTTCTTT. Translation: CASSSIGTVNTEAFF.

This clone was detected only once. J is TRBJ1-2 and V is TRBV27; 10 bases align to TRBD1. The germline V gene has CDR1 MNHEY and CDR2 SMNVEV (reference sequence). This CDR3 spans 14 amino acids. With V trimmed by 5 bases and J by 8 bases, 8 bases remained unmatched. The CDR3 here is CASSPLDRGRGYTF. The DNA for the CDR3 is TGTGCCAGCAGTCCATTGGACAGGGGGAGAGGCTACACCTTC.

The J gene is TRBJ1-5, the V gene TRBV3-1 (or the pseudogene TRBV3-2); TRBD1 matches at 9 bases. J was trimmed by 5 bases and V by 0 bases; bases with no gene match: 5. CDR1 LGHDT and CDR2 YNNKEL come from the germline V gene (reference sequence). The CDR3 length is 16 residues. The CDR3 loop reads CASSQDHRGPDQPQHF. For the CDR3, the DNA is TGTGCCAGCAGCCAAGATCACAGGGGGCCCGATCAGCCCCAGCATTTT.

V gene TRBV5-1 combines with J gene TRBJ2-7; 9 bases match TRBD2. The CDR3 runs to 14 residues. The J segment lost 3 bases and the V segment lost 5 bases, leaving 6 bases of the junction unmatched. Germline CDR1 is SGHRS and CDR2 is YFSETQ. The CDR3 spells CASRLAGVGYEQYF. The CDR3, as DNA: TGCGCCAGCAGGTTAGCGGGAGTCGGCTACGAGCAGTACTTC. Together with reference TRBV5-1 and TRBJ2-7, the CDR3 gives the full variable domain: KAGVTQTPRYLIKTRGQQVTLSCSPISGHRSVSWYQQTPGQGLQFLFEYFSETQRNKGNFPGRFSGRQFSNSRSEMNVSTLELGDSALYLCASRLAGVGYEQYFGPGTRLTVT.

CDR3: CASTPDRRNTEAFF. CDR3 sequence (DNA): TGTGCCAGCACCCCGGACAGAAGGAACACTGAAGCTTTCTTT. The chain carries TRBV6-5 and TRBJ1-1, with D possibly matching TRBD1 (6 bases). CDR1 is MNHEY and CDR2 is SVGAGI in the germline V gene. V was clipped by 7 bases and J by 1 base, with 13 bases between them. The CDR3 has 14 residues.

The chain couples TRBV4-1 to TRBJ2-1, with D possibly being TRBD1 or TRBD2 (6 bases each). Germline CDR1 MGHRA, CDR2 YSYEKL. This CDR3 has 15 amino acids. V was shortened by 3 bases and J by 8 bases, with 17 bases between the two germline ends. The CDR3 protein is CASSHSSRGDYEQFF. The CDR3 DNA is TGCGCCAGCAGCCATTCGTCTAGGGGGGATTATGAGCAGTTCTTC.

V usage is TRBV6-5 and J usage is TRBJ1-2; no clear D. V was clipped by 6 bases and J by 2 bases, with 7 bases between them. The CDR3 runs to 12 residues. The germline V gene encodes CDR1 MNHEY and CDR2 SVGAGI. CDR3 loop: CASSFNNYGYTF. Here the CDR3 DNA reads TGTGCCAGCAGCTTCAACAACTATGGCTACACCTTC.

This chain uses TRBV5-6 with TRBJ2-2, with no clear D. Germline V CDR1 and CDR2: SGHDT, YYEEEE. The V and J ends lost 5 bases and 2 bases respectively, with 10 bases between them. The CDR3 is 14 amino acids. The CDR3 sequence: CASSTDSNTGELFF. The DNA of the CDR3 is TGTGCCAGCAGTACTGACTCTAACACCGGGGAGCTGTTTTTT.

The V gene is TRBV5-1, the J gene TRBJ1-1; D gene uncertain. The germline V and J ends were trimmed by 3 bases and 4 bases, with 10 bases remaining between them. Germline V gene lookup returns CDR1 SGHRS and CDR2 YFSETQ. The CDR3 loop spans 13 amino acids. DNA of the CDR3: TGCGCCAGCAGCTGGACGGAGACCACTGAAGCTTTCTTT. Amino acids: CASSWTETTEAFF.

Note on this clone: The junction differs from germline at one of its ends, possibly a read error. The V and J genes are TRBV27 and TRBJ2-7, with D possibly being TRBD1 (6 bases). This CDR3 comprises 12 residues. Germline V CDR1 and CDR2: MNHEY, SMNVEV (reference sequence). The CDR3: CASSFAGAGLVF. CDR3 nucleotide sequence: TGTGCCAGCAGTTTTGCAGGGGCTGGCTTGGTCTTC.